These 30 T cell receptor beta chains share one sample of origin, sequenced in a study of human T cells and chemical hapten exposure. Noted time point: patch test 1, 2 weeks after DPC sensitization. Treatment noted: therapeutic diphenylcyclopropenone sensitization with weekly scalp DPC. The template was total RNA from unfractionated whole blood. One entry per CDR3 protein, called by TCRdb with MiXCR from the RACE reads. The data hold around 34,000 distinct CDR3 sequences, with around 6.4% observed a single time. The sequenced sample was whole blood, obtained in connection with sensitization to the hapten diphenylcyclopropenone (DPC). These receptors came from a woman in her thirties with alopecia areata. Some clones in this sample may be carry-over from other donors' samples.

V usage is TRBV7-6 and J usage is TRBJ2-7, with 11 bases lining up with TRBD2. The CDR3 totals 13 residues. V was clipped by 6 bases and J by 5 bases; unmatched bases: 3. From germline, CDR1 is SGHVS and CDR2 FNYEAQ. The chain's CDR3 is CASRSSGGNEQYF. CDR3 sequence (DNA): TGTGCCAGCAGGTCTAGCGGGGGGAACGAGCAGTACTTC.

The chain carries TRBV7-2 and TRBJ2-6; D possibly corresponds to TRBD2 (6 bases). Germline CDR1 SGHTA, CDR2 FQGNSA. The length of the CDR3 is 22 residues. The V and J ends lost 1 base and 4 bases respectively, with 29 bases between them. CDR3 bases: TGTGCCAGCAGCTTAGTCGGGGGTATAGGGTCAGGGAGGTTTACCGGGGCCAACGTCCTGACTTTC. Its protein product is CASSLVGGIGSGRFTGANVLTF.

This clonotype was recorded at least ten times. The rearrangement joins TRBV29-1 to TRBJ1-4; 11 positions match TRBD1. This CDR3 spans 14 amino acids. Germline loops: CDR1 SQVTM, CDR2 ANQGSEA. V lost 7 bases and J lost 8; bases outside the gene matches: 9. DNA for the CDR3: TGCAGCGCCCTCCCCGGGACAGGGGGGGAAAAACTGTTTTTT. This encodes CSALPGTGGEKLFF.

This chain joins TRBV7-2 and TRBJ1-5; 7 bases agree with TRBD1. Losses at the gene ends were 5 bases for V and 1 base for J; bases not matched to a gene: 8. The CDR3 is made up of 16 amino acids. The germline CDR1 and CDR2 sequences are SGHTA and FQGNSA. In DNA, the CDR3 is TGTGCCAGCAGCGACAGGACAGGATCGAGCAATCAGCCCCAGCATTTT. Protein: CASSDRTGSSNQPQHF.

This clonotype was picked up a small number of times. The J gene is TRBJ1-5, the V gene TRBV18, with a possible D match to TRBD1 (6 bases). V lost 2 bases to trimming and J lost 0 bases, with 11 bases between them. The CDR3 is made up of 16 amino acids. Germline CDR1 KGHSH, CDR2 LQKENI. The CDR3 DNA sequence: TGTGCCAGCTCACCAGGGTCCAGGGGTAGCAATCAGCCCCAGCATTTT. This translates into CASSPGSRGSNQPQHF.

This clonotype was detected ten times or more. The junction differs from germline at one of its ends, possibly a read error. Here the CDR3 DNA reads TGTGCTAGCAGCGCAGACAGGGGTGAAAAACTGTTTTTT. Protein: CASSADRGEKLFF. The V call is TRBV7-7, the J call TRBJ1-4, with 8 bases that match TRBD1. CDR1 SSHAT and CDR2 FNYEAQ come from the germline V gene (reference sequence). The CDR3 length is 13 residues.

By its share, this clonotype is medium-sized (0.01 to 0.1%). CDR3 bases: TGCAGCGTCCGCCTACGCAATGAGCAGTTCTTC. Translation: CSVRLRNEQFF. V usage is TRBV29-1 and J usage is TRBJ2-1; D not resolved. Germline assignment: CDR1 SQVTM and CDR2 ANQGSEA. CDR3 length: 11 residues. The ends were cut back, 6 bases at V and 6 bases at J, with 9 bases in the middle.

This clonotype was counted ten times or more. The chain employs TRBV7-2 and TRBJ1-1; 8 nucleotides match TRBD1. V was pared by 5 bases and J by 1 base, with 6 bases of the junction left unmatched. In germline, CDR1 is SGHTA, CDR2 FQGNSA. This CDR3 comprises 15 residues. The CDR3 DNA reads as TGTGCCAGCAGCGGGCAGGGGGCGCCGAACACTGAAGCTTTCTTT. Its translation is CASSGQGAPNTEAFF.

The CDR3 coding sequence is TGTGCCAGCAGTTTCGGGGAGGGTGGCGCTGAAGCTTTCTTT. Amino acids: CASSFGEGGAEAFF. The rearrangement uses TRBV12-3 or TRBV12-4 and TRBJ1-1; D is uncertain. The V and J ends lost 3 bases and 6 bases respectively, with 14 bases between them. The CDR3 extends over 14 amino acids.

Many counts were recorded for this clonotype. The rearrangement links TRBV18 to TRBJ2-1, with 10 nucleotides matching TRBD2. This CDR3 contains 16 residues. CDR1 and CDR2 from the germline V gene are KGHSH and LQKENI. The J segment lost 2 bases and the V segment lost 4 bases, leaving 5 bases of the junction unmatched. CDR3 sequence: CASSLASGGTYNEQFF. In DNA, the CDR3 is TGTGCCAGCTCACTTGCTAGCGGGGGAACCTACAATGAGCAGTTCTTC.

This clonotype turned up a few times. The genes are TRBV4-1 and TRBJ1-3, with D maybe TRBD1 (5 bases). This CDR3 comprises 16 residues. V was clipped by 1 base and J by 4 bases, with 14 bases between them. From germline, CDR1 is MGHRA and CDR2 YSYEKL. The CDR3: CASSQGMGVLGNTIYF. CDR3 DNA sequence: TGCGCCAGCAGCCAAGGTATGGGGGTCCTCGGAAACACCATATATTTT.

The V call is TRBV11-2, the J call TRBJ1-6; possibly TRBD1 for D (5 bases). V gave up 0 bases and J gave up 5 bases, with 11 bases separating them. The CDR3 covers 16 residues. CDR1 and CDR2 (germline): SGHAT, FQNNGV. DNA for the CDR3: TGTGCCAGCAGCTTAGAATGGTCGGGGGATAATTCACCCCTCCACTTT. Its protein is CASSLEWSGDNSPLHF. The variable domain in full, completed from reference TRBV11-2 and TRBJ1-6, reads EAGVAQSPRYKIIEKRQSVAFWCNPISGHATLYWYQQILGQGPKLLIQFQNNGVVDDSQLPKDRFSAERLKGVDSTLKIQPAKLEDSAVYLCASSLEWSGDNSPLHFGNGTRLTVT.

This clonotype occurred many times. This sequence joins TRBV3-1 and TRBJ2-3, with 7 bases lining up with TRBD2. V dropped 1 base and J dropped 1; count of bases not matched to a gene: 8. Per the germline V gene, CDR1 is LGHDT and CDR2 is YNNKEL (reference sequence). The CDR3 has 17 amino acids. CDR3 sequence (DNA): TGTGCCAGCAGCCAAGCCCCAAGCGGGGCCCGCACAGATACGCAGTATTTT. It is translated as CASSQAPSGARTDTQYF.

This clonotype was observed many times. The CDR3: CASSYRQGDQPQHF. The CDR3 region has the DNA TGTGCCAGCAGTTACAGGCAGGGAGACCAGCCCCAGCATTTT. This sequence joins TRBV6-6 and TRBJ1-5, with D perhaps matching TRBD1 (5 bases). Germline V gene lookup returns CDR1 MNHNY and CDR2 SVGAGI (reference sequence). V was cut by 2 bases and J by 7 bases, with 12 bases left in between. The CDR3 spans 14 residues.

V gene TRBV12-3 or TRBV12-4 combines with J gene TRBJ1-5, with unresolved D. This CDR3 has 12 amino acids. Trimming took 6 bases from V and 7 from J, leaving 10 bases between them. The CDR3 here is CASRTTSQPQHF. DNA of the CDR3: TGTGCCAGCAGGACAACCAGCCAGCCCCAGCATTTT.

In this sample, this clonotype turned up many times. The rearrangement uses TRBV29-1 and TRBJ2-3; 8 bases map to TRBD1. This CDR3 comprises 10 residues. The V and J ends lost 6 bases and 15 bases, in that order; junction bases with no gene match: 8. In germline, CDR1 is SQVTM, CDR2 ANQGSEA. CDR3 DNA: TGCAGCGTCCGGGACAGGCCCTCTTATTTT. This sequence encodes CSVRDRPSYF.

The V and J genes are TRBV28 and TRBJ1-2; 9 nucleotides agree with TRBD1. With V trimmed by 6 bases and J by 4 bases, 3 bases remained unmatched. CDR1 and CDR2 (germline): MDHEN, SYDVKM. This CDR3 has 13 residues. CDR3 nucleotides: TGTGCCAGCAGGGGGGACAGGGCCTATGGCTACACCTTC. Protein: CASRGDRAYGYTF.

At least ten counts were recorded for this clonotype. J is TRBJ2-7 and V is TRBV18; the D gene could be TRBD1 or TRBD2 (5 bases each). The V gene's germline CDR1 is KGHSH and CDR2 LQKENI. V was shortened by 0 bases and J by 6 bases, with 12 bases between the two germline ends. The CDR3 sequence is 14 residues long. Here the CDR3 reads CASSPPNGAGEQYF. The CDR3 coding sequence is TGTGCCAGCTCACCACCGAACGGGGCGGGCGAGCAGTACTTC.

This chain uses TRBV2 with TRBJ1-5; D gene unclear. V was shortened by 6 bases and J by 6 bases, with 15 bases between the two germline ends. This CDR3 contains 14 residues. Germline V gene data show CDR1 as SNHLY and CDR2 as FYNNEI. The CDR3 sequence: CASSANSILQPQHF. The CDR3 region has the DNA TGTGCCAGCAGCGCTAACAGTATTCTTCAGCCCCAGCATTTT.

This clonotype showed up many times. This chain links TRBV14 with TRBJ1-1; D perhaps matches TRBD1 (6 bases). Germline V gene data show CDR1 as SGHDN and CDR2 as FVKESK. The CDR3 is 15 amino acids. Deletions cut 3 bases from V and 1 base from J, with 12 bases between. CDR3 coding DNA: TGTGCCAGCAGCCACCTGGACAGAGAGAACACTGAAGCTTTCTTT. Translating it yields CASSHLDRENTEAFF.

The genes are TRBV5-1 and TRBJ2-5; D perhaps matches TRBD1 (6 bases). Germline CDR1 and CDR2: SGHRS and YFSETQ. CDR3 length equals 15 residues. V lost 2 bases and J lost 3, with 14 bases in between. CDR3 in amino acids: CASSFIGQSEETQYF. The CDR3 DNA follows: TGCGCCAGCAGCTTCATAGGACAGTCTGAAGAGACCCAGTACTTC.

The CDR3 protein is CSVGQVYEQYF. The CDR3 DNA follows: TGCAGCGTTGGACAGGTCTACGAGCAGTACTTC. V is TRBV29-1 and J is TRBJ2-7; D is perhaps TRBD1 (6 bases). Germline CDR1 reads SQVTM; CDR2 reads ANQGSEA. This CDR3 comprises 11 residues. Deletions cut 4 bases from V and 3 bases from J, with 7 bases between.

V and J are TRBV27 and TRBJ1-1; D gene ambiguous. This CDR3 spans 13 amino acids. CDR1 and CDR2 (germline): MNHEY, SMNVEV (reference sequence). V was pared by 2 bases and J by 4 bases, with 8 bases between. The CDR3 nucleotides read TGTGCCAGCAGTTTAAGAGCTTCCACTGAAGCTTTCTTT. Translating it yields CASSLRASTEAFF.

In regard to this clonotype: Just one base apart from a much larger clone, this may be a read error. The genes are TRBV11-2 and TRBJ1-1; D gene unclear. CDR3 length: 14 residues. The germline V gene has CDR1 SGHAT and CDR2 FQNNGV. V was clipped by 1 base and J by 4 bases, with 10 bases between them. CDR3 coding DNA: TGTGCCAGCAGCTTAGTACTTGGGAGCACTGAAGCTTTCTTT. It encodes CASSLVLGSTEAFF.

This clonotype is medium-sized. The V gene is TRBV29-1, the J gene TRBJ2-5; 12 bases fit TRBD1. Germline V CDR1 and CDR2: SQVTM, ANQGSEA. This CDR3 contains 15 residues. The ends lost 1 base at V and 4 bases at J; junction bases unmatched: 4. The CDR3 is CSVEVGTGGAETQYF. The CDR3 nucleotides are TGCAGCGTTGAAGTAGGGACAGGGGGCGCAGAGACCCAGTACTTC.

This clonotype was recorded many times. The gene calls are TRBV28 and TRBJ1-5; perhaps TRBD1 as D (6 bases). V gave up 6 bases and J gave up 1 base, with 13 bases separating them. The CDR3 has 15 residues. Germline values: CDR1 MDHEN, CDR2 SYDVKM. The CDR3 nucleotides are TGTGCCAGCAGATTCCAGGGGATCAGCAATCAGCCCCAGCATTTT. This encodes CASRFQGISNQPQHF.

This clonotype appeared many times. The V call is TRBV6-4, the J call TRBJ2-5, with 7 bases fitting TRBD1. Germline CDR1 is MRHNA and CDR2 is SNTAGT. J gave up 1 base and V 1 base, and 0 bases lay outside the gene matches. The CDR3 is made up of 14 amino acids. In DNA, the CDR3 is TGTGCCAGCAGTGACTGGGACAGCCAAGAGACCCAGTACTTC. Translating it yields CASSDWDSQETQYF.

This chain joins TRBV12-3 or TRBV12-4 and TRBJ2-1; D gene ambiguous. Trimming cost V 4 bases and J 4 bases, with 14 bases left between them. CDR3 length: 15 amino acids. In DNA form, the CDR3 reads TGTGCCAGCAGTTCCCCCAACGGAGTATACAATGAGCAGTTCTTC. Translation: CASSSPNGVYNEQFF.

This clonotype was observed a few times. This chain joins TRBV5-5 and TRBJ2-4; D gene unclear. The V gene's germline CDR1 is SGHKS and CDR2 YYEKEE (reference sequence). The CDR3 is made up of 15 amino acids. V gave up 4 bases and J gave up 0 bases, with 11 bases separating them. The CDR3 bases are TGTGCCAGCAGCCAAGACATCCTAGCCAAAAACATTCAGTACTTC. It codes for CASSQDILAKNIQYF.

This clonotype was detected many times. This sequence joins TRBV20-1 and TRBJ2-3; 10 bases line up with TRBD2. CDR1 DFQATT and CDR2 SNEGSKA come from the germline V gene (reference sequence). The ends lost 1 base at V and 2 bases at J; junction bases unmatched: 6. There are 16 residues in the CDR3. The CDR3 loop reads CSARGASGGITDTQYF. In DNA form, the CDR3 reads TGCAGTGCTAGAGGGGCTAGCGGGGGTATCACAGATACGCAGTATTTT.